This T cell receptor beta chain was retrieved from a study of CD8+ T cells in alopecia areata. Overall study: Those patients who were treated received oral tofacitinib, which was given at 5 to 10 mg twice daily for moderate-to-severe alopecia areata. Patients took tofacitinib for 6 to 18 months, followed by 6 drug-free months. The study's findings and limits: Resident alphabeta T cells of normal skin are also sequenced in scalp samples. Normal scalp had lower clonality than lesional scalp, with alopecia totalis/universalis lesions showing this most strongly.

V dropped 4 bases and J dropped 8; count of bases not matched to a gene: 11. Per the germline V gene, CDR1 is SSHAT and CDR2 is FNYEAQ (reference sequence). The CDR3 spans 17 residues. Once RNA had been extracted, it was reverse transcribed into cDNA to act as the sequencing template. Data came from immunoSEQ multiplex PCR; TCRdb stores just in-frame clones and leaves some out. The data hold around 130,000 clones, with over 50% observed a single time. With regard to this clone: The target antigen is unknown.

The starting material was CD4+ T cells sorted from blood, obtained at week 0. The source of this sequence is a human donor with alopecia areata. The gene calls are TRBV7-7 and TRBJ2-2; TRBD2 matches 12 bases. The CDR3 region is CASSSLAGGYPGGELFF. The CDR3, as DNA: TGTGCCAGCAGCTCACTAGCGGGAGGATACCCCGGGGGGGAGCTGTTTTTT.